A single sample is the source of the 30 T cell receptor beta chains below, sequenced in a study of CD8 T cells in ankylosing spondylitis. Overall study results and limits: Seemingly characteristic of ankylosing spondylitis blood was a TCR beta motif consisting of about 8 highly homologous variants.

TCRdb ran MiXCR on the 5' RACE reads and lists one entry per CDR3 protein. The sample has a few hundred thousand distinct CDR3 sequences, roughly 6.6% seen once. Antigen specificity for these receptors is unknown. The material sequenced was blood, either unsorted or a sorted T cell fraction (not recorded which). These receptors all stem from a male donor with ankylosing spondylitis.

This clonotype was detected ten times or more. V usage is TRBV5-1 and J usage is TRBJ2-1, with TRBD2 matching 7 bases. Trimming took 2 bases from V and 9 from J; bases not matched to a gene: 11. This CDR3 contains 15 residues. Germline V gene lookup returns CDR1 SGHRS and CDR2 YFSETQ. Here the CDR3 DNA reads TGCGCCAGCAGCTTTTCTGGCGGGGGTGGCGGTGAGCAGTTCTTC. Translated: CASSFSGGGGGEQFF.

This clonotype was seen repeatedly, ten times or more. V is TRBV28 and J is TRBJ1-2, with TRBD1 identical over 11 bases. Germline values: CDR1 MDHEN, CDR2 SYDVKM. The V and J ends lost 6 bases and 2 bases, in that order; junction bases with no gene match: 8. The CDR3 loop spans 16 amino acids. The CDR3 reads CASSPKGTGGNYGYTF. CDR3 bases: TGTGCCAGCAGCCCGAAGGGGACAGGGGGGAACTATGGCTACACCTTC.

Many counts were recorded for this clonotype. V gene TRBV12-3 or TRBV12-4 combines with J gene TRBJ1-2, with a tentative D call TRBD1 (6 bases). V was trimmed by 3 bases and J by 7 bases, leaving 12 bases between them. The CDR3 consists of 13 residues. The CDR3 region is CASSLWGAGGYTF. CDR3 nucleotides: TGTGCCAGCAGTTTGTGGGGGGCGGGTGGCTACACCTTC.

The chain recombines TRBV29-1 with TRBJ1-3; TRBD1 matches 7 bases. V lost 5 bases, J lost 2 bases, and 3 bases stayed unmatched. This CDR3 region has 13 residues. CDR1 and CDR2 (germline): SQVTM, ANQGSEA. The CDR3 reads CSVTGETGNTIYF. Written as DNA, the CDR3 is TGCAGCGTTACAGGGGAGACTGGAAACACCATATATTTT.

This clonotype was seen many times. The genes are TRBV7-6 and TRBJ2-1, with D possibly matching TRBD2 (6 bases). Germline loops: CDR1 SGHVS, CDR2 FNYEAQ. Between the trimmed V and J ends, which lost 1 base and 4 bases, there was a span of 14 bases. The CDR3 has 16 residues. CDR3 protein: CASSLGGGTPYNEQFF. CDR3 nucleotide sequence: TGTGCCAGCAGCTTAGGAGGCGGGACTCCATACAATGAGCAGTTCTTC.

At least ten counts were recorded for this clonotype. The V call is TRBV2, the J call TRBJ2-1; 7 positions agree with TRBD2. Germline-derived CDR1 and CDR2 are SNHLY and FYNNEI. The V segment lost 0 bases and the J segment 5 bases; nucleotides outside the gene matches: 4. The CDR3 sequence is 15 residues long. The chain's CDR3 is CASSEAWGRDNEQFF. The CDR3 nucleotides read TGTGCCAGCAGTGAAGCATGGGGGAGGGACAATGAGCAGTTCTTC. The full variable domain, in which reference TRBV2 and TRBJ2-1 provide the parts outside the CDR3, is EPEVTQTPSHQVTQMGQEVILRCVPISNHLYFYWYRQILGQKVEFLVSFYNNEISEKSEIFDDQFSVERPDGSNFTLKIRSTKLEDSAMYFCASSEAWGRDNEQFFGPGTRLTVL.

This clonotype was seen a handful of times. The rearrangement joins TRBV19 to TRBJ1-4; D ambiguous. CDR1 and CDR2 (germline): LNHDA, SQIVND (reference sequence). The CDR3 length is 14 residues. The V end lost 3 bases, the J end lost 5 bases, and 10 bases lay between the germline ends. The CDR3 DNA reads TGTGCCAGTAGTATCTACAGTGGAAATGAAAAACTGTTTTTT. Amino acid sequence: CASSIYSGNEKLFF.

This clonotype showed up many times. CDR3 loop: CASSFRTGLETQYF. In DNA form, the CDR3 reads TGTGCCAGCAGTTTCAGGACAGGATTGGAGACCCAGTACTTC. V gene TRBV6-2 or TRBV6-3 combines with J gene TRBJ2-5; 7 bases fit TRBD1. This CDR3 is 14 amino acids long. In germline, CDR1 is MNHEY, CDR2 SVGEGT. The J segment lost 5 bases and the V segment lost 4 bases, leaving 7 bases of the junction unmatched.

In its sample, this clonotype was seen many times. V is TRBV12-3 or TRBV12-4 and J is TRBJ2-7; no firm D call. The ends were cut back, 6 bases at V and 0 bases at J, with 12 bases in the middle. This CDR3 has 14 amino acids. CDR3 sequence (DNA): TGTGCCAGCAGGCCTGGACGGTCCTCCTACGAGCAGTACTTC. Encoded protein: CASRPGRSSYEQYF.

This clonotype appeared many times. This chain links TRBV21-1 with TRBJ2-5; the D call TRBD1 from the table was never checked on the DNA. TRBV21-1 is labeled a pseudogene. There are 18 residues in the CDR3. The CDR3 region has the DNA TGTGCCAGCAGCAAAGCGCTTTCCCACAGGGTATTGAGAGAGACCCAGTACTTC. Amino acid sequence: CASSKALSHRVLRETQYF.

In its sample, this clonotype was seen many times. This rearrangement joins TRBV27 to TRBJ1-2; TRBD1 agrees at 8 bases. Germline V lookup: CDR1 MNHEY, CDR2 SMNVEV (reference sequence). Trimming cost V 8 bases and J 2 bases; bases outside gene matches: 10. The CDR3 runs to 15 residues. The CDR3 loop reads CASSGQGTINYGYTF. Here the CDR3 DNA reads TGTGCCAGCTCCGGACAGGGCACTATAAACTATGGCTACACCTTC.

This clonotype was picked up many times. J is TRBJ1-4 and V is TRBV10-2; 9 bases agree with TRBD1. The CDR3 length is 12 residues. J was trimmed by 16 bases and V by 2 bases; bases with no gene match: 5. CDR1 WSHSY and CDR2 SAAADI come from the germline V gene. The DNA for the CDR3 is TGCGCCAGCAGTGAGACGGAGGACAGGGGGTTTTTT. It yields the protein CASSETEDRGFF.

Comments on this clonotype: A clone one base away is much larger, so this may be a read error. This chain links TRBV7-9 with TRBJ2-7; a weak D match, TRBD2 (5 bases). The CDR3 runs 13 residues. V was pared by 5 bases and J by 0 bases, with 8 bases between. Germline values: CDR1 SEHNR, CDR2 FQNEAQ (reference sequence). CDR3 sequence: CASSPGISYEQYF. The CDR3 nucleotides are TGTGCCAGCAGCCCCGGGATCTCCTACGAGCAGTACTTC.

This clonotype has just a few counts. The CDR3 reads CASSPGQGRQPQHF. CDR3 in DNA: TGTGCCAGCAGTCCCGGACAGGGAAGGCAGCCCCAGCATTTT. V and J are TRBV4-2 and TRBJ1-5; 8 bases fit TRBD1. V lost 6 bases, J lost 7 bases, and 8 bases stayed unmatched. Germline CDR1 LGHNA, CDR2 YNFKEQ. The CDR3 sequence is 14 residues long.

This clonotype has only one observation. The rearrangement joins TRBV4-3 to TRBJ2-7; D is perhaps TRBD1 (5 bases). Per the germline V gene, CDR1 is LGHNA and CDR2 is YSLEER. The CDR3 covers 14 residues. V dropped 1 base and J dropped 4 bases, with 11 bases sitting between them. The CDR3 bases are TGCGCCAGCAGCCAAGGAGCAGGGTCGTACGAGCAGTACTTC. Translation gives CASSQGAGSYEQYF.

In this sample, this clonotype turned up many times. V and J are TRBV6-2 or TRBV6-3 and TRBJ2-1; D unclear. This CDR3 is built from 13 residues. Per germline, CDR1 MNHEY and CDR2 SVGEGT. Trimming removed 0 bases from V and 6 bases from J, with 6 bases in between. CDR3 DNA sequence: TGTGCCAGCAGTTACTCGAGCTCCAATGAGCAGTTCTTC. Encoded protein: CASSYSSSNEQFF.

In its sample, this clonotype was seen a few times. V is TRBV13 and J is TRBJ2-1, with 14 positions matching TRBD2. The CDR3 consists of 16 residues. J lost 7 bases, V lost 3 bases, and 5 bases had no gene match. The V gene's germline CDR1 is PRHDT and CDR2 FYEKMQ (reference sequence). The CDR3 protein is CASSFPTSGRANEQFF. The CDR3, as DNA: TGTGCCAGCAGCTTCCCGACTAGCGGGAGGGCTAATGAGCAGTTCTTC.

This clonotype was observed at least ten times. The CDR3 region is CASSLTETDYGYTF. CDR3 coding DNA: TGCGCCAGCAGCCTGACAGAGACAGACTATGGCTACACCTTC. The genes are TRBV4-1 and TRBJ1-2, with TRBD1 as a possible D gene (5 bases). Trimming removed 4 bases at V and 3 bases at J, with 12 bases between. The CDR3 loop spans 14 amino acids. From germline, CDR1 is MGHRA and CDR2 YSYEKL.

This clonotype was recorded at least ten times. The chain combines TRBV11-2 with TRBJ2-1; D gene unclear. V was clipped by 1 base and J by 1 base, with 20 bases between them. The CDR3 consists of 19 residues. Germline lookup yields CDR1 SGHAT and CDR2 FQNNGV. CDR3 sequence: CASSLGGLLRAGSYNEQFF. The CDR3 nucleotides are TGTGCCAGCAGCTTAGGCGGTCTTTTGCGTGCCGGGTCCTACAATGAGCAGTTCTTC.

In this sample, this clonotype turned up many times. The rearrangement uses TRBV4-2 and TRBJ1-5; TRBD1 aligns across 8 bases. Unmatched junction bases numbered 9, after V lost 4 bases and J lost 7 bases. The CDR3 is 15 amino acids. Germline loops: CDR1 LGHNA, CDR2 YNFKEQ. The CDR3 protein is CASSLGQGKGQPQHF. The CDR3 DNA sequence: TGTGCCAGCAGCCTTGGACAGGGAAAAGGACAGCCCCAGCATTTT.

This clonotype was observed many times. CDR3 DNA: TGTGCCAGCAAGGAGGCAGGGGTGAACACTGAAGCTTTCTTT. This translates into CASKEAGVNTEAFF. The chain employs TRBV28 and TRBJ1-1; perhaps TRBD1 as D (6 bases). The germline gives CDR1 MDHEN, CDR2 SYDVKM. The V end lost 7 bases, the J end lost 0 bases, and 12 bases lay between the germline ends. CDR3 length: 14 amino acids.

This clonotype was seen ten or more times. The chain has TRBV4-3 and TRBJ2-2; TRBD1 matches at 7 bases. Unmatched junction bases numbered 5, after V lost 2 bases and J lost 2 bases. CDR1 is LGHNA and CDR2 is YSLEER in the germline V gene. The CDR3 has 16 residues. In nucleotides, the CDR3 is TGCGCCAGCAGCCAACTTACAGGGGTTAACACCGGGGAGCTGTTTTTT. Translation: CASSQLTGVNTGELFF.

This clonotype was seen ten or more times. The chain employs TRBV4-3 and TRBJ2-7; 11 bases agree with TRBD2. Germline lookup yields CDR1 LGHNA and CDR2 YSLEER. Trimming at V came to 1 base and at J to 2 bases, leaving 1 base not matched to a gene. The CDR3 is 15 residues long. This CDR3 reads CASSQGLAGTYEQYF. The CDR3 DNA follows: TGCGCCAGCAGCCAAGGACTAGCGGGAACCTACGAGCAGTACTTC.

This clonotype appeared many times. This chain joins TRBV7-2 and TRBJ2-3; D is ambiguous. The germline CDR1 and CDR2 sequences are SGHTA and FQGNSA. This CDR3 comprises 14 residues. V was pared by 5 bases and J by 1 base, with 10 bases between. In DNA form, the CDR3 reads TGTGCCAGCAGCGAGCCTTGGGGCACAGATACGCAGTATTTT. The encoded protein is CASSEPWGTDTQYF.

The chain combines TRBV6-2 or TRBV6-3 with TRBJ2-7, with D possibly being TRBD2 (6 bases). Germline CDR1 reads MNHEY; CDR2 reads SVGEGT. V was pared by 2 bases and J by 7 bases, with 12 bases between. The CDR3 totals 13 residues. CDR3 DNA sequence: TGTGCCAGCAGTTACCTACTAGCTGGGGAGCAGTACTTC. Its protein is CASSYLLAGEQYF.

Comment on this clonotype: This could be a read error, since a much larger clone is one nucleotide away. The V call is TRBV7-9, the J call TRBJ2-5, with 7 bases fitting TRBD2. Trimming removed 1 base from V and 6 bases from J; junction bases left unmatched: 11. CDR3 length equals 16 residues. CDR1 is SEHNR, CDR2 FQNEAQ, per germline (reference sequence). CDR3 sequence (DNA): TGTGCCAGCAGCTTAGGCGGGGGTTTCAAGAGGCAGACCCAGTACTTC. Translation: CASSLGGGFKRQTQYF. The whole variable domain, remainder taken from reference TRBV7-9 and TRBJ2-5, is DTGVSQNPRHKITKRGQNVTFRCDPISEHNRLYWYRQTLGQGPEFLTYFQNEAQLEKSRLLSDRFSAERPKGSFSTLEIQRTEQGDSAMYLCASSLGGGFKRQTQYFGPGTRLLVL.

Note on this clonotype: A single base separates this from a much larger clone, so it may be a read error. The V and J genes are TRBV15 and TRBJ2-7, with 9 bases lining up with TRBD1. This CDR3 region has 16 residues. Germline V gene sequence: CDR1 LNHNV, CDR2 YYDKDF (reference sequence). V lost 1 base and J lost 6; bases outside the gene matches: 10. CDR3 nucleotides: TGTGCCACCAGCAGAGGGCTTGGGACAGGGTTCATCGAGCAGTACTTC. As protein: CATSRGLGTGFIEQYF.

In this sample, this clonotype turned up a few times. This sequence joins TRBV7-9 and TRBJ1-3; D possibly corresponds to TRBD1 (5 bases). The germline gives CDR1 SEHNR, CDR2 FQNEAQ (reference sequence). V lost 5 bases and J lost 2, with 10 bases in between. The CDR3 sequence is 14 residues long. The DNA of the CDR3 is TGTGCCAGCAGCCCTCAGGGTACTGGAAACACCATATATTTT. Protein sequence: CASSPQGTGNTIYF.

This clonotype turned up a few times. The V and J genes are TRBV4-3 and TRBJ1-4; 9 bases agree with TRBD1. After removal of 1 base from V and 4 bases from J, the junction contained 1 base not matched to a gene. This CDR3 contains 15 residues. CDR1 LGHNA and CDR2 YSLEER come from the germline V gene. The CDR3 spells CASSQGTGDNEKLFF. CDR3 bases: TGCGCCAGCAGCCAAGGGACAGGGGATAATGAAAAACTGTTTTTT.

The chain joins TRBV4-2 to TRBJ1-2, with D unclear. Trimming shortened V by 0 bases and J by 2 bases, and 10 bases separated the two germline ends. Germline CDR1 LGHNA, CDR2 YNFKEQ. The CDR3 length is 15 residues. CDR3 sequence (DNA): TGTGCCAGCAGCCAAGAACGTAATCTCAACTATGGCTACACCTTC. Translation: CASSQERNLNYGYTF.